Listed below are T cell receptor beta chains from one sample, sequenced in a study of blood T cell repertoires in COVID-19. The assay was immunoSEQ multiplex PCR, and TCRdb's table has in-frame clones only and misses some. The sample holds approximately 290,000 clones, about nine tenths seen once. Sequences were obtained from peripheral blood. These receptors were collected from a woman in her thirties with COVID-19, enrolled during active disease. CDR3s include the opening cysteine and the closing phenylalanine or tryptophan. D genes are given only for firm matches. The listing skips clone size in some rows; elsewhere it reads once, few, many or a size class.

TGTGCCAGCAGGGAAGAATCGGGAACGGGAGGTGGCTACACCTTC,CASREESGTGGGYTF,TRBJ1-2,.,TRBV5-5,.
TGTGCCAGCAGCTTAGACCGGTGGGAGGATGGCTACACCTTC,CASSLDRWEDGYTF,TRBJ1-2,.,TRBV7-8,.
TGTGCCAGCACTTATTCTGGGGCCAACGTCCTGACTTTC,CASTYSGANVLTF,TRBJ2-6,.,TRBV12-3/TRBV12-4,.
TGCGCCAGCAGCTTAGCGGGAGGTCTGGAGACCCAGTACTTC,CASSLAGGLETQYF,TRBJ2-5,.,TRBV5-1,TRBD2
TGTGCCAGTAGTCCAAGCCCCATCGGTGAGACCCAGTACTTC,CASSPSPIGETQYF,TRBJ2-5,.,TRBV19,.
TGCGCCAGCAGCTTGCTTCGAACTAGGGACACTGAAGCTTTCTTT,CASSLLRTRDTEAFF,TRBJ1-1,.,TRBV5-1,.
TGTGCCAGCAGCGCGACAACTTCTGGAAACACCATATATTTT,CASSATTSGNTIYF,TRBJ1-3,.,TRBV7-3,.
TGCGCCAGCAGCCACGACAGGGAAGTCCAAGGGGATACGCAGTATTTT,CASSHDREVQGDTQYF,TRBJ2-3,.,TRBV4-1,TRBD1
TGTGCCAGCAATGGTTTGAGCGGGAGGCGAGAGACCCAGTACTTC,CASNGLSGRRETQYF,TRBJ2-5,.,TRBV6-5,TRBD2
TGTGCCACCAGCCTTGGGGGACTAGCTTTCGCAGATACGCAGTATTTT,CATSLGGLAFADTQYF,TRBJ2-3,.,TRBV15,TRBD2
TGTGCCAGCAGTTTCCCTCTACCCGGGGCTGGGGCCAACGTCCTGACTTTC,CASSFPLPGAGANVLTF,TRBJ2-6,.,TRBV28,.
TGTGCCAGCAGCAACGGGGACTTAACAGATACGCAGTATTTT,CASSNGDLTDTQYF,TRBJ2-3,.,TRBV3-1/TRBV3-2,.
TGTGCCAGCAGCTTAGGATGGCCGGGGGCCTACGAGCAGTACTTC,CASSLGWPGAYEQYF,TRBJ2-7,.,TRBV7-9,.
TGTGCCTGGGATCAGGGTGAGCCCCAGCATTTT,CAWDQGEPQHF,TRBJ1-5,.,TRBV30,.
TGTGCCTGGCATAAAAGCGGAGCTTACACCGGGGAGCTGTTTTTT,CAWHKSGAYTGELFF,TRBJ2-2,few,TRBV30,.
TGTGCCAGCAGCCAAGAGGCAGGGTCCCCGTCTGGAAACACCATATATTTT,CASSQEAGSPSGNTIYF,TRBJ1-3,.,TRBV3-1/TRBV3-2,.
TGTGCCAGCAGTTTGGCTGAAAAACTGTTTTTT,CASSLAEKLFF,TRBJ1-4,once,TRBV28,.
TGTGCCAGCAGCCCCAAGACTAGCGGGATGCGGAATGAGCAGTTCTTC,CASSPKTSGMRNEQFF,TRBJ2-1,few,TRBV5-4,TRBD2
TGTGCCAGCTCACCACCGGGACAGAACTCTGGAAACACCATATATTTT,CASSPPGQNSGNTIYF,TRBJ1-3,.,TRBV18,TRBD1
TGCGCCAGCAGGATGCAGGGGGGCCGGAAAGCTTTCTTT,CASRMQGGRKAFF,TRBJ1-1,.,TRBV5-1,TRBD1
TGTGCCAGCAGCCTCTCACTCCGGGACAGGGGGCAGGACGAGCAGTACTTC,CASSLSLRDRGQDEQYF,TRBJ2-7,.,TRBV28,TRBD1
TGTGCCAGCAGTTATTTAGCGGGAGGAGGGTACAATGAGCAGTTCTTC,CASSYLAGGGYNEQFF,TRBJ2-1,.,TRBV28,TRBD2
TGTGCCAGTGGACAGGGCCGTTTTAATTCACCCCTCCACTTT,CASGQGRFNSPLHF,TRBJ1-6,.,TRBV19,TRBD1
TGTGCCAGCAGCATATCCAGGGGCTACGAGCAGTACTTC,CASSISRGYEQYF,TRBJ2-7,.,TRBV28,.
TGTGCCAGCTCACCCAGGACAGAATCCTACGAGCAGTACTTC,CASSPRTESYEQYF,TRBJ2-7,.,TRBV18,.
TGTGCCAGCAGCTTGGCCGGGACAGGCCAAGAGACCCAGTACTTC,CASSLAGTGQETQYF,TRBJ2-5,.,TRBV5-4,TRBD1